Listed here are 18 T cell receptor beta chains from one sample, sequenced in a study of identical twins (dated by TCRdb to about 2016). Libraries came from 5' RACE. TCRdb records Illumina HiSeq 2000 as the sequencer. TCRdb trimmed the raw reads at Q25, called clones with MiXCR and kept productive beta chains. Records with the same CDR3 protein are collapsed into one entry carrying the most frequent genes and DNA. The table for this sample lists more than 400,000 distinct CDR3 sequences; nearly 15% of them were counted only once. 0.44% of the sample is in the top ten clones. The same sample was also studied in work on yellow fever vaccine responses in identical twins.

Sequences were obtained from CD4+ T cells sorted from blood. These receptors originate from a woman under 30 in good health.

This clonotype was detected a few times. This chain joins TRBV5-1 and TRBJ2-1, with TRBD2 identical over 10 bases. This CDR3 region has 14 residues. Trimming cost V 3 bases and J 10 bases; bases outside gene matches: 7. Looked up from germline, CDR1 is SGHRS and CDR2 is YFSETQ. In nucleotides, the CDR3 is TGCGCCAGCAGCTCTAGCGGGAGTGTAAAGGAGCAGTTCTTC. It specifies CASSSSGSVKEQFF.

The V gene is TRBV28, the J gene TRBJ2-2; no definite D call. CDR1 and CDR2 from the germline V gene are MDHEN and SYDVKM. The CDR3 is 15 residues long. Deletions cut 4 bases from V and 0 bases from J, with 9 bases between. The CDR3 DNA reads as TGTGCCAGCAGTTCTGAGGTCGCGAACACCGGGGAGCTGTTTTTT. Translation: CASSSEVANTGELFF.

This chain joins TRBV12-3 or TRBV12-4 and TRBJ2-7, with unresolved D. This CDR3 spans 13 amino acids. V shed 2 bases and J shed 7 bases, with 12 bases lying between them. The CDR3 protein is CASSLTYLVEQYF. CDR3 coding DNA: TGTGCCAGCAGTTTAACGTACCTAGTTGAGCAGTACTTC.

The chain employs TRBV5-1 and TRBJ2-2; tentatively, D is TRBD1 or TRBD2 (5 bases each). The germline V and J ends were trimmed by 4 bases and 11 bases, with 18 bases remaining between them. The CDR3 spans 14 residues. Germline-derived CDR1 and CDR2 are SGHRS and YFSETQ. The CDR3 here is CASSTGTAPVELFF. The CDR3 DNA follows: TGCGCCAGCAGCACCGGGACGGCACCGGTTGAGCTGTTTTTT. The variable domain in full, completed from reference TRBV5-1 and TRBJ2-2, reads KAGVTQTPRYLIKTRGQQVTLSCSPISGHRSVSWYQQTPGQGLQFLFEYFSETQRNKGNFPGRFSGRQFSNSRSEMNVSTLELGDSALYLCASSTGTAPVELFFGEGSRLTVL.

V usage is TRBV5-8 and J usage is TRBJ1-6; D unresolved. The length of the CDR3 is 15 residues. Germline V gene data show CDR1 as SGHTS and CDR2 as YDEGEE. V lost 5 bases to trimming and J lost 0 bases, with 9 bases between them. The CDR3: CASRQSSSYNSPLHF. The CDR3 region has the DNA TGTGCCAGCAGACAGTCGAGCTCCTATAATTCACCCCTCCACTTT. Full variable domain (missing parts from reference TRBV5-8 and TRBJ1-6): EAGVTQSPTHLIKTRGQQATLRCSPISGHTSVYWYQQALGLGLQFLLWYDEGEERNRGNFPPRFSGRQFPNYSSELNVNALELEDSALYLCASRQSSSYNSPLHFGNGTRLTVT.

The chain couples TRBV7-3 to TRBJ2-1; D call uncertain. Germline lookup yields CDR1 SGHTA and CDR2 FQGTGA. This CDR3 has 15 amino acids. V was clipped by 1 base and J by 9 bases, with 16 bases between them. The CDR3 protein is CASSLKGNGIGEQFF. The CDR3 coding sequence is TGTGCCAGCAGCTTAAAAGGCAATGGGATTGGTGAGCAGTTCTTC.

This chain joins TRBV21-1 and TRBJ2-5; whether TRBD1, the table's D call, matches the DNA was not checked. TRBV21-1 constitutes a pseudogene. The CDR3 spans 18 residues. In nucleotides, the CDR3 is TGTGCCAGCAGCAATTGGCCCCGGGACAGGGGGTGTTTAGAGACCCAGTACTTC. Translation gives CASSNWPRDRGCLETQYF.

This clonotype was observed a handful of times. The V and J genes are TRBV11-2 and TRBJ2-5; a weak D match, TRBD2 (6 bases). The germline V and J ends were trimmed by 1 base and 5 bases, with 8 bases remaining between them. From germline, CDR1 is SGHAT and CDR2 FQNNGV. This CDR3 region has 13 residues. The DNA for the CDR3 is TGTGCCAGCAGCTTAGGGGAGGTGGAGACCCAGTACTTC. This encodes CASSLGEVETQYF.

V and J are TRBV12-3 or TRBV12-4 and TRBJ2-7, with 11 bases that match TRBD1. V lost 8 bases to trimming and J lost 4 bases; unmatched junction nucleotides: 7. The length of the CDR3 is 14 residues. The CDR3 DNA follows: TGTGCCAGCTGGAGGACAGGGGGCGGGTACGAGCAGTACTTC. This encodes CASWRTGGGYEQYF.

The table lists this clonotype with a few counts. This sequence joins TRBV4-1 and TRBJ2-1; 7 bases are shared with TRBD1. The CDR3 runs 14 residues. The germline V gene has CDR1 MGHRA and CDR2 YSYEKL. The J segment lost 8 bases and the V segment lost 0 bases, leaving 4 bases of the junction unmatched. The CDR3 nucleotides read TGCGCCAGCAGCCAAGAAGCCAGGGGGTATGAGCAGTTCTTC. Translated: CASSQEARGYEQFF.

This chain uses TRBV2 with TRBJ2-1; 11 bases map to TRBD2. V gave up 3 bases and J gave up 10 bases; unmatched junction bases: 5. The CDR3 runs to 14 residues. Per the germline V gene, CDR1 is SNHLY and CDR2 is FYNNEI. CDR3 DNA: TGTGCCAGCAGTGAGGGTAGCGGGAGGGTCGAGCAGTTCTTC. Translation gives CASSEGSGRVEQFF. The full variable domain, with the rest looked up from reference TRBV2 and TRBJ2-1, is EPEVTQTPSHQVTQMGQEVILRCVPISNHLYFYWYRQILGQKVEFLVSFYNNEISEKSEIFDDQFSVERPDGSNFTLKIRSTKLEDSAMYFCASSEGSGRVEQFFGPGTRLTVL.

The rearrangement joins TRBV19 to TRBJ2-3; TRBD2 matches at 16 bases. V lost 10 bases to trimming and J lost 4 bases; unmatched junction nucleotides: 5. The CDR3 consists of 15 residues. Germline values: CDR1 LNHDA, CDR2 SQIVND (reference sequence). CDR3 region: CATGTSGRGPDTQYF. DNA of the CDR3: TGTGCCACAGGGACTAGCGGGAGGGGTCCAGATACGCAGTATTTT.

This clonotype was seen more than once but under ten times. V and J are TRBV6-5 and TRBJ2-5, with 9 bases identical to TRBD1. Germline CDR1 MNHEY, CDR2 SVGAGI. The CDR3 extends over 16 amino acids. The trim removed 2 bases at V and 0 bases at J, leaving 4 bases unmatched. The CDR3 region is CASSYGDRVYQETQYF. The CDR3 DNA follows: TGTGCCAGCAGTTACGGGGACAGGGTCTACCAAGAGACCCAGTACTTC.

This clonotype has only a few counts. This chain joins TRBV28 and TRBJ1-1; no clear D gene. Germline V gene data show CDR1 as MDHEN and CDR2 as SYDVKM. The length of the CDR3 is 12 residues. V gave up 8 bases and J gave up 0 bases, with 7 bases separating them. CDR3: CASRIVNTEAFF. The CDR3 nucleotides read TGTGCCAGCCGGATTGTGAACACTGAAGCTTTCTTT.

This clonotype was seen a handful of times. Here the CDR3 reads CASSLTGVTGDEQFF. In DNA form, the CDR3 reads TGTGCCAGCAGTTTGACGGGGGTCACCGGGGATGAGCAGTTCTTC. The chain couples TRBV12-3 or TRBV12-4 to TRBJ2-1, with D possibly TRBD2 on 6 matching bases. The CDR3 is 15 residues long. The V gene lost 3 bases and the J gene lost 8 bases, with 17 bases spanning the gap.

V usage is TRBV6-1 and J usage is TRBJ2-1; tentative D call: TRBD2 (6 bases). V was cut by 8 bases and J by 0 bases, with 14 bases left in between. This CDR3 comprises 15 residues. Germline V lookup: CDR1 MNHNS, CDR2 SASEGT. The CDR3 DNA follows: TGTGCCAGCCACGACCGGGGGAGCTCCTACAATGAGCAGTTCTTC. Encoded protein: CASHDRGSSYNEQFF.

This clonotype has just a few counts. J is TRBJ2-7 and V is TRBV12-3 or TRBV12-4; tentative D call: TRBD1 (6 bases). V was trimmed by 5 bases and J by 6 bases, leaving 17 bases between them. This CDR3 is built from 14 residues. CDR3 sequence (DNA): TGTGCCAGCAGTCCCTTGGACAGCAACGGCGAGCAGTACTTC. This translates into CASSPLDSNGEQYF.

Many counts were recorded for this clonotype. V usage is TRBV12-3 or TRBV12-4 and J usage is TRBJ1-5, with 9 nucleotides matching TRBD1. V dropped 6 bases and J dropped 6; count of bases not matched to a gene: 9. The CDR3 has 15 amino acids. The CDR3 reads CASSSGQGLFQPQHF. In DNA, the CDR3 is TGTGCCAGCAGCTCGGGACAGGGTCTGTTTCAGCCCCAGCATTTT.